The sequence of this TCR beta chain was determined in a study of regulatory T cells in long-lasting Graves disease. Across the study: New Graves' disease cases had less than 3 months of antithyroid drugs. Study-level findings and limits: TCR diversity was lower in persistent Graves' patients than in newly diagnosed ones. Segments TRBV28, TRBJ1-2 and TRBJ2-5 showed preferential usage in persistent disease. Among the persistent patients, 2,500 to 3,500 public clonotypes were shared, more than the 966 shared among new patients.

This clonotype was detected only a few times. Its antigen is unidentified. Regarding time point: newly diagnosed GD, antithyroid drugs for less than 3 months. PBMC-extracted RNA yielded the TCR library. iRepertoire HTBI primers and Arm-PCR of CDR3 regions built TCR beta libraries. One entry per CDR3 protein results from TCRdb running MiXCR on the multiplex PCR reads. The repertoire holds a few hundred thousand distinct CDR3 sequences, with 15% to 20% as singletons. After removal of 1 base from V and 5 bases from J, the junction contained 6 bases not matched to a gene. The germline V gene has CDR1 DFQATT and CDR2 SNEGSKA (reference sequence). This CDR3 region has 16 residues.

The V gene is TRBV20-1, the J gene TRBJ2-1; 12 positions agree with TRBD2. The origin of this receptor is a female donor with Graves disease. The sample in question was peripheral blood mononuclear cells (PBMCs), obtained at new diagnosis, from a patient treated with antithyroid drugs. CDR3 DNA sequence: TGCAGTGCTAGAGGACTGACTAGCGGGAGACACAATGAGCAGTTCTTC. Protein sequence: CSARGLTSGRHNEQFF.